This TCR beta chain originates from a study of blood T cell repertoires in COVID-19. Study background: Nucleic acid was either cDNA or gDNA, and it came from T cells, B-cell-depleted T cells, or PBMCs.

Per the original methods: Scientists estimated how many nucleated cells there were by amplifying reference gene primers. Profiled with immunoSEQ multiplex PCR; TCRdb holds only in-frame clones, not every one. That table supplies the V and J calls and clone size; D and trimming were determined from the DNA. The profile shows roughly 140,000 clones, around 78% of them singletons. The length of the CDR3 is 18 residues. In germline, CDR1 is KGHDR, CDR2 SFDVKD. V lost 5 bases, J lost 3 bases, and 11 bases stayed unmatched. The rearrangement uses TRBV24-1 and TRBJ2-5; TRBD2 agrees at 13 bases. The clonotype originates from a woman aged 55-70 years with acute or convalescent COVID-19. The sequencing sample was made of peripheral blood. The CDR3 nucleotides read TGTGCCACCAGTGTCACTCGGACTAGCGGGAGCCCGGAAGAGACCCAGTACTTC. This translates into CATSVTRTSGSPEETQYF.